The clone carrying this T cell receptor (beta chain) was seen at least ten times. The sample originates from a study of Graves' ophthalmopathy and Graves' hyperthyroidism. Across the whole study: The collection of peripheral blood took place at initial diagnosis, before any treatment.

Presentation of ophthalmopathy in the donors involved moderate-to-severe activity, CAS ≥3, NOSPECS ≥4 and a duration under 3 months. The authors diagnosed from clinical symptoms, serum thyroxine, TRAb, thyroid ultrasound and orbital computed tomography. The starting material, about 9.9 ml of fresh peripheral blood, provided the PBMCs. RNA transcripts yielded amplified TCR beta CDR3 regions. The first-round RT-PCR employed HTBI primers together with the Qiagen OneStep RT-PCR kit. A multiplex PCR was then performed as the second round. TCRdb re-derived calls from the multiplex PCR reads in MiXCR, one entry per CDR3 protein. The profile shows under 350,000 distinct CDR3 sequences, roughly 17% of them singletons. CDR1 PRHDT and CDR2 FYEKMQ come from the germline V gene (reference sequence). This CDR3 comprises 14 residues. Trimming shortened V by 9 bases and J by 4 bases, and 18 bases separated the two germline ends.

The clonotype was recovered from an adult man with Graves' ophthalmopathy. Sample: peripheral blood. V usage is TRBV13 and J usage is TRBJ1-1; D ambiguous. The CDR3 loop reads CASLLPGSGTEAFF. As DNA, the CDR3 is TGTGCCAGTCTACTACCGGGATCTGGCACTGAAGCTTTCTTT.